A single sample gave rise to the 32 T cell receptor beta chains below, sequenced in a study of identical twins (dated by TCRdb to 2016 to 2017). The method was 5' RACE. Instrument on record: Illumina HiSeq 2000. TCRdb took the public reads, trimmed them with fastp at Q25, ran MiXCR for clone calling and kept in-frame beta chains. Rows are unified per CDR3 protein, each entry keeping the most common DNA and genes. Recorded for this sample are about 240,000 distinct CDR3 sequences; roughly 10% of them occurred a single time. The ten largest clones capture 9% to 10% of the sample. Material for sequencing was memory T cells sorted from blood. This specimen's cell subset or site label, per the study, means: CD45RO+ enriched T cells. The receptors stem from a man between 50 and 59 years old in good health.

This clonotype was seen ten or more times. The rearrangement joins TRBV20-1 to TRBJ1-2; 9 bases are shared with TRBD1. The V and J ends lost 2 bases and 4 bases, in that order; junction bases with no gene match: 11. This CDR3 contains 16 residues. From germline, CDR1 is DFQATT and CDR2 SNEGSKA (reference sequence). The CDR3 sequence is CSARNLDRGNLYGYTF. The CDR3 bases are TGCAGTGCTAGAAATCTGGACAGGGGAAACCTCTATGGCTACACCTTC.

The chain carries TRBV6-5 and TRBJ2-7; D call uncertain. This CDR3 spans 15 amino acids. Germline lookup yields CDR1 MNHEY and CDR2 SVGAGI. The V gene lost 0 bases and the J gene lost 5 bases, with 14 bases spanning the gap. The CDR3 DNA follows: TGTGCCAGCAGTTACTCGATTGGTAGGGCCCACGAGCAGTACTTC. Its translation: CASSYSIGRAHEQYF.

The rearrangement links TRBV11-1 to TRBJ2-7; 7 nucleotides agree with TRBD1. Germline values: CDR1 SGHAT, CDR2 FQDESV (reference sequence). The CDR3 loop spans 18 amino acids. The junction had 19 bases not matched to a gene; V was cut back by 5 bases and J by 3 bases. DNA for the CDR3: TGTGCCAGCAGCATAGGCTTAAGGACGGACAGGTGGGTCTACGAGCAGTACTTC. The encoded protein is CASSIGLRTDRWVYEQYF.

J is TRBJ2-5 and V is TRBV5-5; D might be TRBD1 (6 bases). The CDR3 is 15 amino acids. Germline loops: CDR1 SGHKS, CDR2 YYEKEE (reference sequence). The V gene lost 0 bases and the J gene lost 5 bases, with 14 bases spanning the gap. CDR3 coding DNA: TGTGCCAGCAGCTTGGGCCAGGGGCGGGTGGAGACCCAGTACTTC. Translation: CASSLGQGRVETQYF.

The CDR3, as DNA: TGCGCCAGCAGCTTGGCCGACAGGGCGTGGGCCAACGTCCTGACTTTC. Protein: CASSLADRAWANVLTF. V and J are TRBV5-1 and TRBJ2-6; 7 nucleotides line up with TRBD1. Germline V gives CDR1 SGHRS, CDR2 YFSETQ. The length of the CDR3 is 16 residues. V shed 0 bases, J shed 5 bases, and the junction held 5 bases outside the gene matches.

Many counts were recorded for this clonotype. The chain is built from TRBV4-1 and TRBJ2-2, with D maybe TRBD1 (5 bases). The CDR3 consists of 18 residues. Looked up from germline, CDR1 is MGHRA and CDR2 is YSYEKL. The V gene lost 1 base and the J gene lost 4 bases, with 19 bases spanning the gap. The CDR3 DNA reads TGCGCCAGCAGCCAAGCCCCGAGAGTTGTTCAGGGCACCGGGGAGCTGTTTTTT. This codes for CASSQAPRVVQGTGELFF.

The rearrangement uses TRBV4-3 and TRBJ1-4, with 10 bases fitting TRBD1. The CDR3 length is 16 residues. The germline V gene encodes CDR1 LGHNA and CDR2 YSLEER. The trim removed 4 bases at V and 7 bases at J, leaving 9 bases unmatched. The CDR3 sequence is CASSRTPGQGLEKLFF. DNA of the CDR3: TGCGCCAGCAGCCGAACACCGGGACAGGGGCTTGAAAAACTGTTTTTT.

This clonotype was seen at least ten times. V gene TRBV5-6 combines with J gene TRBJ2-1; maybe TRBD2 (5 bases). Per germline, CDR1 SGHDT and CDR2 YYEEEE. V shed 3 bases and J shed 15 bases, with 13 bases lying between them. The CDR3 consists of 11 residues. In nucleotides, the CDR3 is TGTGCCAGCAGCTCGGACTCCCTTGTGTTCTTC. Translating it yields CASSSDSLVFF.

Many counts were recorded for this clonotype. The chain employs TRBV6-1 and TRBJ1-4; D possibly corresponds to TRBD1 (5 bases). In germline, CDR1 is MNHNS, CDR2 SASEGT. The V end lost 10 bases, the J end lost 0 bases, and 15 bases lay between the germline ends. This CDR3 has 15 amino acids. CDR3 residues: CATKHGGTTNEKLFF. CDR3 in DNA: TGTGCCACCAAACATGGGGGAACAACTAATGAAAAACTGTTTTTT.

This clonotype was seen only a few times. This sequence joins TRBV20-1 and TRBJ2-3, with a weak D call TRBD2 (6 bases). Trimming left V 3 bases short and J 7 bases short, with 17 bases between. Germline V gives CDR1 DFQATT, CDR2 SNEGSKA (reference sequence). The CDR3 is 14 residues long. This chain's CDR3 is CSASVGGSPYTQYF. CDR3 DNA: TGCAGTGCTAGTGTGGGGGGATCACCCTATACGCAGTATTTT.

Ten or more counts support this clonotype. The CDR3 reads CASSLGPGVEQYF. Here the CDR3 DNA reads TGTGCCAGCAGCTTAGGTCCGGGGGTAGAGCAGTACTTC. The chain carries TRBV11-2 and TRBJ2-7, with D tentatively TRBD2 (6 bases). With 1 base removed from V and 7 bases from J, the gap between germline ends came to 11 bases. The CDR3 is 13 amino acids. Germline V gene data show CDR1 as SGHAT and CDR2 as FQNNGV.

The CDR3 nucleotides are TGTGCCAGCAGCTTCCAAACCTCTGGAAACACCATATATTTT. It is translated as CASSFQTSGNTIYF. The V and J genes are TRBV5-5 and TRBJ1-3; D ambiguous. There are 14 residues in the CDR3. V dropped 2 bases and J dropped 0 bases, with 6 bases sitting between them. Per the germline V gene, CDR1 is SGHKS and CDR2 is YYEKEE (reference sequence).

This clonotype was recorded many times. This rearrangement joins TRBV20-1 to TRBJ1-5; possibly TRBD1 for D (5 bases). Germline CDR1 DFQATT, CDR2 SNEGSKA (reference sequence). With 5 bases removed from V and 5 bases from J, the gap between germline ends came to 13 bases. The CDR3 has 13 residues. CDR3 in DNA: TGCAGTGCTCAGGGATCGAGGGATCAGCCCCAGCATTTT. Residues: CSAQGSRDQPQHF.

This clonotype has a count of ten or more. The rearrangement links TRBV4-2 to TRBJ1-3; D may be TRBD1 (6 bases). V was shortened by 0 bases and J by 0 bases, with 12 bases between the two germline ends. The CDR3 has 17 residues. Per the germline V gene, CDR1 is LGHNA and CDR2 is YNFKEQ. CDR3 nucleotide sequence: TGTGCCAGCAGCCAAGAGGCGGGGGCGACCTCTGGAAACACCATATATTTT. Translation gives CASSQEAGATSGNTIYF.

The rearrangement joins TRBV24-1 to TRBJ2-7; TRBD1 might be the D (6 bases). CDR1 and CDR2 (germline): KGHDR, SFDVKD. Trimming shortened V by 2 bases and J by 3 bases, and 7 bases separated the two germline ends. The CDR3 runs 13 residues. CDR3 bases: TGTGCCACCAGTGATTCGGACAGCTACGAGCAGTACTTC. Translation gives CATSDSDSYEQYF.

The chain employs TRBV20-1 and TRBJ2-1, with 13 nucleotides matching TRBD2. V lost 5 bases and J lost 3; bases outside the gene matches: 4. Germline V gives CDR1 DFQATT, CDR2 SNEGSKA (reference sequence). The CDR3 runs to 15 residues. CDR3 protein: CSAAGTSGDYNEQFF. CDR3 in DNA: TGCAGTGCTGCCGGGACTAGCGGGGACTACAATGAGCAGTTCTTC.

This clonotype was detected ten times or more. In DNA, the CDR3 is TGCAGTGCTAGACTCTTAGGGCTTGCCCAGACCGGGGAGCTGTTTTTT. This translates into CSARLLGLAQTGELFF. The V gene is TRBV20-1, the J gene TRBJ2-2; D remains ambiguous. The germline V gene has CDR1 DFQATT and CDR2 SNEGSKA (reference sequence). The CDR3 extends over 16 amino acids. Trimming removed 2 bases at V and 5 bases at J, with 18 bases between.

This clonotype was detected a few times. Its ends do not fully match the called genes, so a read error is possible. This rearrangement joins TRBV24-1 to TRBJ2-2, with 11 nucleotides matching TRBD1. This CDR3 is built from 16 residues. Germline-derived CDR1 and CDR2 are KGHDR and SFDVKD. The CDR3 coding sequence is TGTGCCACCTCTCTGGGGACAGGGGGGAACACCGGCGAGCTGTTTTTT. It encodes CATSLGTGGNTGELFF.

Ten or more counts support this clonotype. The J gene is TRBJ1-1, the V gene TRBV6-2 or TRBV6-3, with 8 bases lining up with TRBD1. CDR1 is MNHEY, CDR2 SVGEGT, per germline. V shed 4 bases and J 0 bases; nucleotides not matched to a gene: 10. CDR3 length: 17 residues. The CDR3 DNA follows: TGTGCCAGCAGTTTCGGACAGGGTATAAGCGTGAACACTGAAGCTTTCTTT. Its protein product is CASSFGQGISVNTEAFF.

In this sample, this clonotype turned up many times. V is TRBV5-1 and J is TRBJ1-4; TRBD1 matches at 9 bases. J lost 8 bases, V lost 4 bases, and 3 bases had no gene match. The CDR3 is made up of 13 amino acids. Per germline, CDR1 SGHRS and CDR2 YFSETQ. The CDR3 nucleotides are TGCGCCAGCAGCCCGACAGGGGGAGAAAAACTGTTTTTT. Protein: CASSPTGGEKLFF.

The rearrangement uses TRBV11-1 and TRBJ2-1; 7 positions agree with TRBD1. With 4 bases clipped from V and 13 bases from J, the junction kept 7 bases outside the gene matches. Germline V CDR1 and CDR2: SGHAT, FQDESV (reference sequence). The CDR3 has 12 residues. The CDR3 DNA reads as TGTGCCAGCAGCTCTAGACAGGGTTCTCAGTTCTTC. The encoded protein is CASSSRQGSQFF.

This clonotype has at least ten counts. The J gene is TRBJ2-3, the V gene TRBV7-2; 11 bases align to TRBD1. The CDR3 consists of 15 residues. The V and J ends lost 5 bases and 5 bases, in that order; junction bases with no gene match: 6. Looked up from germline, CDR1 is SGHTA and CDR2 is FQGNSA. CDR3 protein: CASSRDRGALDTQYF. The CDR3, as DNA: TGTGCCAGCAGCCGGGACAGGGGGGCTTTAGATACGCAGTATTTT.

The chain links TRBV5-6 to TRBJ2-5; D is unresolved. The CDR3 extends over 13 amino acids. Trimming pared 9 bases from V and 1 base from J, leaving 13 bases between. The germline CDR1 and CDR2 sequences are SGHDT and YYEEEE. CDR3 in DNA: TGTGCCACCAAGGCACGTAGCCAAGAGACCCAGTACTTC. It yields the protein CATKARSQETQYF.

This chain links TRBV20-1 with TRBJ2-3; TRBD2 matches 9 bases. This CDR3 is 15 amino acids long. The germline V gene has CDR1 DFQATT and CDR2 SNEGSKA (reference sequence). The trim removed 0 bases at V and 4 bases at J, leaving 5 bases unmatched. CDR3 coding DNA: TGCAGTGCTAGAGAGAGTAGCGGGAGTTCAGATACGCAGTATTTT. It is translated as CSARESSGSSDTQYF.

The chain recombines TRBV9 with TRBJ1-1, with a possible D match to TRBD1 (6 bases). From germline, CDR1 is SGDLS and CDR2 YYNGEE. CDR3 length: 14 amino acids. Trimming took 4 bases from V and 1 from J, leaving 11 bases between them. CDR3 nucleotides: TGTGCCAGCAGCCCGGGACACCCGAACACTGAAGCTTTCTTT. Translation gives CASSPGHPNTEAFF.

There are a few counts of this clonotype. The chain has TRBV4-3 and TRBJ1-1; TRBD1 matches at 7 bases. The CDR3 runs 15 residues. The germline gives CDR1 LGHNA, CDR2 YSLEER. Trimming removed 0 bases from V and 5 bases from J; junction bases left unmatched: 6. The CDR3 here is CASSQDLQGRTEAFF. CDR3 DNA sequence: TGCGCCAGCAGCCAAGACTTACAGGGGCGGACTGAAGCTTTCTTT.

V gene TRBV2 combines with J gene TRBJ2-7; TRBD1 is a possible D gene (5 bases). The germline V gene encodes CDR1 SNHLY and CDR2 FYNNEI. V gave up 6 bases and J gave up 6 bases, with 9 bases separating them. This CDR3 region has 11 residues. The CDR3 nucleotides are TGTGCCAGCAGGCTGGGGCTCGAGCAGTACTTC. It translates to CASRLGLEQYF.

The table lists this clonotype with many counts. The rearrangement joins TRBV20-1 to TRBJ2-3; perhaps TRBD2 as D (6 bases). Per germline, CDR1 DFQATT and CDR2 SNEGSKA (reference sequence). V was trimmed by 3 bases and J by 0 bases, leaving 10 bases between them. The CDR3 length is 14 residues. The CDR3 bases are TGCAGTGCTAGGCCTAGCGTTAGCACAGATACGCAGTATTTT. The encoded protein is CSARPSVSTDTQYF.

This clonotype was recorded a few times. The rearrangement joins TRBV4-2 to TRBJ2-2, with 11 bases matching TRBD2. Germline lookup yields CDR1 LGHNA and CDR2 YNFKEQ. After removal of 5 bases from V and 4 bases from J, the junction contained 6 bases not matched to a gene. There are 16 residues in the CDR3. CDR3 DNA sequence: TGTGCCAGCAGCACTAGCGGGAGATGGGGCACCGGGGAGCTGTTTTTT. It yields the protein CASSTSGRWGTGELFF.

The genes are TRBV6-2 or TRBV6-3 and TRBJ2-1; 8 nucleotides match TRBD1. Germline CDR1 is MNHEY and CDR2 is SVGEGT. V was pared by 6 bases and J by 3 bases, with 19 bases of the junction left unmatched. The CDR3 extends over 19 amino acids. CDR3 sequence: CASRTDSQGASPFYNEQFF. The CDR3 DNA reads TGTGCCAGCAGAACCGACTCGCAGGGGGCATCCCCCTTCTACAATGAGCAGTTCTTC.

The V gene is TRBV18, the J gene TRBJ1-3; unclear D gene. Trimming shortened V by 3 bases and J by 0 bases, and 9 bases separated the two germline ends. CDR1 and CDR2 from the germline V gene are KGHSH and LQKENI. This CDR3 spans 15 amino acids. DNA for the CDR3: TGTGCCAGCTCACCCGGCGGAGACTCTGGAAACACCATATATTTT. The encoded protein is CASSPGGDSGNTIYF.

This clonotype appeared many times. The rearrangement joins TRBV12-3 or TRBV12-4 to TRBJ1-2; maybe TRBD1 (5 bases). This CDR3 is built from 14 residues. The germline V and J ends were trimmed by 3 bases and 0 bases, with 8 bases remaining between them. Written as DNA, the CDR3 is TGTGCCAGCAGTTTTGGGACGGCTAACTATGGCTACACCTTC. It translates to CASSFGTANYGYTF.